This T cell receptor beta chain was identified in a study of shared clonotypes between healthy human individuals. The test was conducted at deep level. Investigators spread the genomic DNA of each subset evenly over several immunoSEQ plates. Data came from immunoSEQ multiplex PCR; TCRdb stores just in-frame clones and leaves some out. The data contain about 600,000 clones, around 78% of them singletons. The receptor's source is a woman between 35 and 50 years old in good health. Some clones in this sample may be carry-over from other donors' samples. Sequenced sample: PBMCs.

The CDR3 loop is CASSNQPNTEAFF. CDR3 DNA sequence: TGTGCCAGCTCTAACCAACCGAACACTGAAGCTTTCTTT. This chain links TRBV28 with TRBJ1-1; D call uncertain. Germline V gene lookup returns CDR1 MDHEN and CDR2 SYDVKM. The CDR3 extends over 13 amino acids. The V end lost 8 bases, the J end lost 1 base, and 11 bases lay between the germline ends.